Sequencing of this TCR beta chain was carried out in a study of blood T cell repertoires in COVID-19. The overall study: From the United States, Italy and Spain came samples of acute and convalescent COVID-19. T cells, B-cell-depleted T cells, or PBMCs supplied cDNA or gDNA.

The protocol was immunoSEQ multiplex PCR, while the TCRdb copy is restricted to in-frame clones and leaves out a portion. The sample includes 70,000 to 100,000 clones, roughly 82% of them seen just once. Between the trimmed V and J ends, which lost 0 bases and 4 bases, there was a span of 8 bases. Per germline, CDR1 SGHNT and CDR2 YYREEE (reference sequence). There are 15 residues in the CDR3. The chain is built from TRBV5-4 and TRBJ2-6, with TRBD1 as a possible D gene (5 bases). The sequence was collected from a man in his fifties with active or convalescent COVID-19. The specimen sequenced was peripheral blood. The CDR3 region is CASSLVGAGANVLTF. The CDR3 bases are TGTGCCAGCAGCTTGGTTGGGGCCGGGGCCAACGTCCTGACTTTC.